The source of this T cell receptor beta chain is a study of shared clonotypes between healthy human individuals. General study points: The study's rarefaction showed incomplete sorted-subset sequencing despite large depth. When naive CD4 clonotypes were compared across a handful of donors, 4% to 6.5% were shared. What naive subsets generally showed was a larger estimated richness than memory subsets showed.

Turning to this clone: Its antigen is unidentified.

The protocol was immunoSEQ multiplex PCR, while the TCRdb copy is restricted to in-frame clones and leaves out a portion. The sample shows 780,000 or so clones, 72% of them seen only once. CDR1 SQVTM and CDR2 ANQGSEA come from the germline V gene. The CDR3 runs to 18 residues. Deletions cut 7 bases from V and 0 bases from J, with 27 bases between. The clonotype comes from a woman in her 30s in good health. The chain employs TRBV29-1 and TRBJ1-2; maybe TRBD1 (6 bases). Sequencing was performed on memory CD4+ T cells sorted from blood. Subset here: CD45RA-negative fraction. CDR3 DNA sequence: TGCAGCGCCGCACGGCCCAAAGGGGAGGGGGGAGCTAACTATGGCTACACCTTC. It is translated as CSAARPKGEGGANYGYTF.